The present entry profiles one T cell receptor (beta chain) with its context. This CDR3 contains 16 residues. Germline V gives CDR1 LNHDA, CDR2 SQIVND (reference sequence). The V end was cut by 6 bases, the J end by 2 bases, with 17 bases between. Clones were read by immunoSEQ multiplex PCR, and TCRdb kept only the in-frame ones, dropping some. The sample lists tens of thousands of clones; around 87% were seen once. Indicated time point: pretreatment peripheral blood. This entry is derived from a study of PD-L1 blockade in urothelial cancer. About the research overall: Each participant's history included 0 to 3 prior chemotherapy regimens. Blood underwent analysis 3 weeks (second dose) and 6 weeks after treatment began.

Sequenced here: PBMCs, sampled around atezolizumab (anti-PD-L1) treatment. This clonotype was sampled from a man aged 55 to 69 with urothelial cancer. This chain joins TRBV19 and TRBJ1-5, with D perhaps TRBD1 (5 bases). The CDR3 DNA sequence: TGTGCCAGTAGGCGCGGAGGGACGGGGGGCAATCAGCCCCAGCATTTT. Protein product: CASRRGGTGGNQPQHF.